The clone carrying this TCR beta chain showed up just a few times. It was with a sample-barcoded 5' primer and a J-beta primer mix that a second PCR of about 6 to 11 cycles was run. TCRdb re-derived calls from the 5' RACE reads in MiXCR, one entry per CDR3 protein. The sample lists about 780,000 distinct CDR3 sequences, roughly 25% seen once, with 2.5% to 3.5% in the top ten. This sample was taken from a study of blood T cells in healthy people across ages. The CDR3 runs to 14 residues. Trimming shortened V by 0 bases and J by 3 bases, and 9 bases separated the two germline ends. Germline CDR1 MNHEY, CDR2 SMNVEV (reference sequence). These sequences were also reported in another study, on T cells of mothers and their children.

This sequence joins TRBV27 and TRBJ2-7; D is unclear. The origin of this receptor is a boy younger than 18 in good health. What was sequenced was blood. The CDR3 loop reads CASSLSSPDYEQYF. DNA of the CDR3: TGTGCCAGCAGTTTATCCTCCCCGGACTACGAGCAGTACTTC.